Below, 25 T cell receptor beta chains from the same sample are listed, as sequenced in a study of T cell responses to AZD1222 COVID-19 vaccine. The protocol was immunoSEQ multiplex PCR, while the TCRdb copy is restricted to in-frame clones and leaves out a portion. The data hold 85,000 or so clones, with about 90% observed a single time. The material sequenced was peripheral blood, taken 28 days after the second AZD1222 dose. Receptor source: an adult who received the AZD1222 COVID-19 vaccine.

This chain links TRBV6-1 with TRBJ2-2; 9 bases line up with TRBD2. The CDR3 loop spans 16 amino acids. The junction had 7 bases not matched to a gene; V was cut back by 1 base and J by 7 bases. Per the germline V gene, CDR1 is MNHNS and CDR2 is SASEGT. The CDR3: CASSEGLAGLVGELFF. The CDR3 coding sequence is TGTGCCAGCAGTGAAGGGCTAGCGGGGCTTGTCGGGGAGCTGTTTTTT.

The chain recombines TRBV29-1 with TRBJ1-1, with D hard to call. V was pared by 3 bases and J by 3 bases, with 8 bases between. Germline loops: CDR1 SQVTM, CDR2 ANQGSEA. This CDR3 contains 12 residues. CDR3 coding DNA: TGCAGCGTTGACGGGAGGGACACTGAAGCTTTCTTT. Its translation: CSVDGRDTEAFF.

This chain links TRBV6-5 with TRBJ1-5, with 9 nucleotides matching TRBD1. The CDR3 has 13 amino acids. Germline V gives CDR1 MNHEY, CDR2 SVGAGI. The trim removed 10 bases at V and 3 bases at J, leaving 4 bases unmatched. For the CDR3, the DNA is TGTGCCAAATCACAGGGGGCCAATCAGCCCCAGCATTTT. Translated, it gives CAKSQGANQPQHF.

The chain couples TRBV19 to TRBJ1-1; D gene ambiguous. CDR3 length: 15 amino acids. V shed 5 bases and J shed 5 bases, with 18 bases lying between them. The germline V gene has CDR1 LNHDA and CDR2 SQIVND (reference sequence). The CDR3 DNA sequence: TGTGCCAGTAGTTCCCTTTCGGGAGGGCGAACTGAAGCTTTCTTT. Translation: CASSSLSGGRTEAFF.

As for this clone: The sample contains more than one DNA sequence encoding this CDR3. The chain is built from TRBV18 and TRBJ1-5; 9 bases agree with TRBD1. Unmatched junction bases numbered 1, after V lost 3 bases and J lost 4 bases. This CDR3 spans 14 amino acids. CDR1 KGHSH and CDR2 LQKENI come from the germline V gene. CDR3 in amino acids: CASSPGTGNQPQHF. DNA of the CDR3: TGTGCCAGCTCACCGGGGACAGGGAATCAGCCCCAGCATTTT.

This rearrangement joins TRBV5-4 to TRBJ1-4, with a weak D call TRBD1 (5 bases). Trimming cost V 5 bases and J 10 bases, with 15 bases left between them. Per the germline V gene, CDR1 is SGHNT and CDR2 is YYREEE (reference sequence). CDR3 length equals 13 residues. The CDR3 loop reads CASSTQGAVKLFF. CDR3 sequence (DNA): TGTGCCAGCAGTACCCAGGGAGCTGTAAAACTGTTTTTT.

The chain links TRBV6-5 to TRBJ1-6; 8 bases agree with TRBD1. Trimming removed 6 bases from V and 7 bases from J; junction bases left unmatched: 8. This CDR3 contains 15 residues. CDR1 MNHEY and CDR2 SVGAGI come from the germline V gene. CDR3 bases: TGTGCCAGCAGCGAGCGGACAGGGAAGAATTCACCCCTCCACTTT. It encodes CASSERTGKNSPLHF.

The chain joins TRBV7-6 to TRBJ2-3; D uncertain. Germline CDR1 reads SGHVS; CDR2 reads FNYEAQ. V gave up 1 base and J gave up 3 bases, with 11 bases separating them. The CDR3 extends over 15 amino acids. Here the CDR3 reads CASSLGTTITDTQYF. The DNA for the CDR3 is TGTGCCAGCAGCTTAGGAACAACTATTACAGATACGCAGTATTTT.

The chain recombines TRBV2 with TRBJ1-5; perhaps TRBD1 as D (6 bases). V was pared by 8 bases and J by 5 bases, with 13 bases between. The germline CDR1 and CDR2 sequences are SNHLY and FYNNEI. The CDR3 loop spans 13 amino acids. The CDR3 DNA reads as TGTGCCAGCCGGACAGCTCAACATCAGCCCCAGCATTTT. This translates into CASRTAQHQPQHF.

The V and J genes are TRBV6-5 and TRBJ2-7, with 9 bases that match TRBD1. The CDR3 loop spans 15 amino acids. V dropped 5 bases and J dropped 6; count of bases not matched to a gene: 11. Germline lookup yields CDR1 MNHEY and CDR2 SVGAGI. CDR3 loop: CASSNRGTGQGEQYF. The CDR3 bases are TGTGCCAGCAGTAACAGGGGGACAGGGCAAGGCGAGCAGTACTTC.

The rearrangement uses TRBV28 and TRBJ2-2; TRBD2 matches 9 bases. Germline lookup yields CDR1 MDHEN and CDR2 SYDVKM. CDR3 length: 18 residues. The V gene end was trimmed by 5 bases and the J gene end by 3 bases; junction bases not matched to a gene: 13. The CDR3 nucleotides read TGTGCCAGCAGTCTCCGCCGGAGTAGCGGGGGTGACACCGGGGAGCTGTTTTTT. Its translation: CASSLRRSSGGDTGELFF.

This clone was recorded once. The chain recombines TRBV30 with TRBJ1-6; 7 bases line up with TRBD1. J was trimmed by 7 bases and V by 1 base; bases with no gene match: 10. The CDR3 runs to 16 residues. Germline CDR1 reads GTSNPN; CDR2 reads SVGIG (reference sequence). The CDR3 sequence: CAWSGPRGKLNSPLHF. The CDR3 DNA reads TGTGCCTGGAGTGGTCCCAGGGGGAAGTTGAATTCACCCCTCCACTTT.

The CDR3, as DNA: TGTGCCAGTAGTTGGGCGAGCGGGAGGGCCCCCACAGATACGCAGTATTTT. Protein sequence: CASSWASGRAPTDTQYF. V and J are TRBV19 and TRBJ2-3, with 10 bases fitting TRBD2. The CDR3 runs to 17 residues. J gave up 2 bases and V 5 bases, and 10 bases lay outside the gene matches. The germline V gene has CDR1 LNHDA and CDR2 SQIVND (reference sequence).

The chain couples TRBV15 to TRBJ1-2; D gene unclear. This CDR3 comprises 13 residues. The germline V and J ends were trimmed by 0 bases and 7 bases, with 9 bases remaining between them. Germline V gene sequence: CDR1 LNHNV, CDR2 YYDKDF (reference sequence). The CDR3 DNA sequence: TGTGCCACCAGCAGAGATCTCGGTTCTGGCTACACCTTC. Protein product: CATSRDLGSGYTF.

This clone was seen a single time. The chain combines TRBV25-1 with TRBJ2-6; 7 positions match TRBD1. Germline CDR1 MGHDK, CDR2 SYGVNS. The J segment lost 2 bases and the V segment lost 4 bases, leaving 5 bases of the junction unmatched. This CDR3 region has 16 residues. The CDR3 protein is CASSVLGGTGANVLTF. CDR3 DNA sequence: TGTGCCAGCAGTGTCTTAGGGGGCACTGGGGCCAACGTCCTGACTTTC.

V usage is TRBV10-3 and J usage is TRBJ2-1; no firm D call. From germline, CDR1 is ENHRY and CDR2 SYGVKD. This CDR3 contains 14 residues. Deletions cut 6 bases from V and 1 base from J, with 10 bases between. The CDR3 is CAISKAVSYNEQFF. CDR3 nucleotides: TGTGCCATCAGCAAAGCAGTTTCCTACAATGAGCAGTTCTTC.

This clone was found once. The CDR3, as DNA: TGCGCCAGCAGCTTGCTCCACTATGGCTACACCTTC. Encoded protein: CASSLLHYGYTF. This chain joins TRBV5-1 and TRBJ1-2, with D hard to call. CDR3 length equals 12 residues. Germline V gene data show CDR1 as SGHRS and CDR2 as YFSETQ. V lost 1 base to trimming and J lost 3 bases, with 4 bases between them.

The CDR3 nucleotides read TGTGCCAGCAGTTCCCATACTAGCACAGATACGCAGTATTTT. It codes for CASSSHTSTDTQYF. The chain joins TRBV6-5 to TRBJ2-3; D remains unclear. The CDR3 totals 14 residues. Deletions cut 4 bases from V and 0 bases from J, with 8 bases between. CDR1 and CDR2 (germline): MNHEY, SVGAGI.

This chain connects TRBV6-5 to TRBJ1-2; unclear D gene. Trimming took off 6 bases at V and 0 bases at J, with 14 bases between the two ends. Germline V gene lookup returns CDR1 MNHEY and CDR2 SVGAGI. There are 15 residues in the CDR3. The CDR3 reads CASRPTLRANYGYTF. CDR3 DNA sequence: TGTGCCAGCAGACCGACGTTGAGGGCTAACTATGGCTACACCTTC.

The chain joins TRBV2 to TRBJ1-6, with D hard to call. V lost 4 bases and J 3 bases, leaving 10 bases between the germline ends. CDR3 length: 15 amino acids. Germline loops: CDR1 SNHLY, CDR2 FYNNEI. CDR3 sequence (DNA): TGTGCCAGCAGTGGTTTGGGCCTCTATAATTCACCCCTCCACTTT. Protein product: CASSGLGLYNSPLHF. Filled out from reference TRBV2 and TRBJ1-6, the complete variable domain reads EPEVTQTPSHQVTQMGQEVILRCVPISNHLYFYWYRQILGQKVEFLVSFYNNEISEKSEIFDDQFSVERPDGSNFTLKIRSTKLEDSAMYFCASSGLGLYNSPLHFGNGTRLTVT.

The chain carries TRBV3-1 (or the pseudogene TRBV3-2) and TRBJ1-2; possible D gene TRBD1, 5 bases. The length of the CDR3 is 14 residues. Germline V gene sequence: CDR1 LGHDT, CDR2 YNNKEL (reference sequence). The V and J ends lost 1 base and 6 bases respectively, with 12 bases between them. The CDR3 sequence: CASSQVGGENGYTF. Written as DNA, the CDR3 is TGTGCCAGCAGCCAAGTCGGGGGGGAAAATGGCTACACCTTC.

This chain's CDR3 is CASSYAGSYEQYF. Here the CDR3 DNA reads TGTGCCAGCAGTTACGCAGGGAGCTACGAGCAGTACTTC. The chain carries TRBV6-2 or TRBV6-3 and TRBJ2-7; D may correspond to TRBD1 or TRBD2 (5 bases each). V gave up 2 bases and J gave up 3 bases, with 8 bases separating them. Germline V CDR1 and CDR2: MNHEY, SVGEGT. This CDR3 region has 13 residues.

The chain couples TRBV10-3 to TRBJ1-2; D possibly corresponds to TRBD1 (5 bases). The V gene's germline CDR1 is ENHRY and CDR2 SYGVKD. This CDR3 contains 13 residues. CDR3 residues: CDPPRGPSCGYTF. The CDR3 DNA follows: TGTGACCCCCCCCGGGGCCCCTCTTGTGGCTACACCTTC.

CDR3 sequence reads: CASSELENTEAFF. In nucleotides, the CDR3 is TGTGCCAGCAGTGAACTAGAGAACACTGAAGCTTTCTTT. V is TRBV2 and J is TRBJ1-1, with no clear D. V was pared by 2 bases and J by 1 base, with 5 bases between. This CDR3 is 13 amino acids long. Germline V gene sequence: CDR1 SNHLY, CDR2 FYNNEI.

This clone was seen a single time. This chain links TRBV6-5 with TRBJ1-3; D is undetermined. Looked up from germline, CDR1 is MNHEY and CDR2 is SVGAGI. CDR3 size: 13 residues. V was trimmed by 3 bases and J by 9 bases, leaving 12 bases between them. The CDR3 sequence is CASSYESGGTIYF. The CDR3 nucleotides read TGTGCCAGCAGTTATGAGTCTGGCGGCACCATATATTTT.